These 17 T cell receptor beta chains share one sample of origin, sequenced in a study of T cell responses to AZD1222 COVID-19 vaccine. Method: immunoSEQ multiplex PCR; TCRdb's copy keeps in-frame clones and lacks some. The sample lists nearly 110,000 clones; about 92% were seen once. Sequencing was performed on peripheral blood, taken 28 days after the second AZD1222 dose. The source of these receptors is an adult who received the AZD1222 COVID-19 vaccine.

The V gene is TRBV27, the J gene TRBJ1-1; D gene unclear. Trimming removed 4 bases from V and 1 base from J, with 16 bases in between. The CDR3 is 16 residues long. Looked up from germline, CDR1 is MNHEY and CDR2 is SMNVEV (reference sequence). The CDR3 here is CASSSRGGWRNTEAFF. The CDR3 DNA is TGTGCCAGCAGTTCACGGGGAGGCTGGAGGAACACTGAAGCTTTCTTT.

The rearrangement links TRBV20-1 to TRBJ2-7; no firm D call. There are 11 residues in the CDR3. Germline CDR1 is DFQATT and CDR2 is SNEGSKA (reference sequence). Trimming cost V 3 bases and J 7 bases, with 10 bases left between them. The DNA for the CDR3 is TGCAGTGCTAGGTATCTGAGTGAGCAGTACTTC. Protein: CSARYLSEQYF.

This CDR3 reads CASSPPGGDTGELFF. The CDR3 DNA is TGTGCCAGCAGCCCGCCGGGGGGGGACACCGGGGAGCTGTTTTTT. The gene calls are TRBV7-9 and TRBJ2-2; 8 bases map to TRBD2. This CDR3 region has 15 residues. The germline CDR1 and CDR2 sequences are SEHNR and FQNEAQ (reference sequence). Losses at the gene ends were 5 bases for V and 3 bases for J; bases not matched to a gene: 5.

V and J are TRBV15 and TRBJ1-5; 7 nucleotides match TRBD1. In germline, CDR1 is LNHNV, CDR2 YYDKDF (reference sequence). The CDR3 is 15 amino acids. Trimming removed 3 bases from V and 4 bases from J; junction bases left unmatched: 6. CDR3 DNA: TGTGCCACCAGCAGGAGCTCGGGACAGAATCAGCCCCAGCATTTT. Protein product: CATSRSSGQNQPQHF.

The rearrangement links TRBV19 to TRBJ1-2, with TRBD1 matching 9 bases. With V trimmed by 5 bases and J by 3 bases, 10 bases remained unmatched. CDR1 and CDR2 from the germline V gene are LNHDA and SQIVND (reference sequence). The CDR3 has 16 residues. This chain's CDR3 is CASSYTWTGVDYGYTF. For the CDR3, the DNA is TGTGCCAGTAGTTACACCTGGACAGGGGTCGACTATGGCTACACCTTC.

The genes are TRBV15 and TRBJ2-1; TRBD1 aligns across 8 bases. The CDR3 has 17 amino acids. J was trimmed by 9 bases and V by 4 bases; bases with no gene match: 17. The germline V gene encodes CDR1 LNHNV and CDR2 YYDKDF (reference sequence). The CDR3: CATSIEWDVGTGGEQFF. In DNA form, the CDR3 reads TGTGCCACCAGCATAGAGTGGGACGTCGGTACAGGGGGTGAGCAGTTCTTC.

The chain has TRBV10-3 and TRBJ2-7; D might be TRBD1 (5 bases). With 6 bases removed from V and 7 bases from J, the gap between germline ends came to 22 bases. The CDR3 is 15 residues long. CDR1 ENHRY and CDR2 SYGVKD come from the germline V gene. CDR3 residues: CAIREQAGRFGEQYF. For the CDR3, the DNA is TGTGCCATCAGAGAACAGGCCGGGCGATTTGGGGAGCAGTACTTC.

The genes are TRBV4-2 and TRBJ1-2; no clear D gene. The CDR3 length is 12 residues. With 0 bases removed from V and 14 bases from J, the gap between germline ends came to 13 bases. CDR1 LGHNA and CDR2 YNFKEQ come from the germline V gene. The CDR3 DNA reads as TGTGCCAGCAGCCAAGATTTGGGAGTGGTGACCTTC. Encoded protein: CASSQDLGVVTF.

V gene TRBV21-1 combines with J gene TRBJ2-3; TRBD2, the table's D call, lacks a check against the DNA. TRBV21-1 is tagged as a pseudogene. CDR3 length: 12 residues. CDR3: CASRYYTDTQYF. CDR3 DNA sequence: TGTGCCAGCAGGTATTACACAGATACGCAGTATTTT.

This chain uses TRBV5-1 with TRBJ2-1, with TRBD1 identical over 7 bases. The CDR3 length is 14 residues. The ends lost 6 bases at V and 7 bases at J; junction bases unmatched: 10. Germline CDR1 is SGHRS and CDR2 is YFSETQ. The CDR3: CASTPGTDDNEQFF. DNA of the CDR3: TGCGCCAGCACCCCGGGGACAGATGATAATGAGCAGTTCTTC.

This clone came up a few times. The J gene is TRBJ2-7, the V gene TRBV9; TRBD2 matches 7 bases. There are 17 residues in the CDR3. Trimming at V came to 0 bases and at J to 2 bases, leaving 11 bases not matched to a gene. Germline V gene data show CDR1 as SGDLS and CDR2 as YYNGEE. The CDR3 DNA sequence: TGTGCCAGCAGCGTAGAGCCTCTGGCTAGCGGAGCCTACGAGCAGTACTTC. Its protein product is CASSVEPLASGAYEQYF.

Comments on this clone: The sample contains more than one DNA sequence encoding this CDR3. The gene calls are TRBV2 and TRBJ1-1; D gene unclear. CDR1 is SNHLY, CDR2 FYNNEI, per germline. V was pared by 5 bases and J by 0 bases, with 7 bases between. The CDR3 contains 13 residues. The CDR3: CASSSSLNTEAFF. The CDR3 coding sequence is TGTGCCAGCAGTAGTTCTCTGAACACTGAAGCTTTCTTT.

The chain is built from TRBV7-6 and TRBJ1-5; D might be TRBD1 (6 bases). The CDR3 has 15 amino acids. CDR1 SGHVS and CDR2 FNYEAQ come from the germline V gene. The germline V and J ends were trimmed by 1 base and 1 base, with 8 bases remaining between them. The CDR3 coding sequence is TGTGCCAGCAGCTTAGAGGGGGGGAGCAATCAGCCCCAGCATTTT. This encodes CASSLEGGSNQPQHF.

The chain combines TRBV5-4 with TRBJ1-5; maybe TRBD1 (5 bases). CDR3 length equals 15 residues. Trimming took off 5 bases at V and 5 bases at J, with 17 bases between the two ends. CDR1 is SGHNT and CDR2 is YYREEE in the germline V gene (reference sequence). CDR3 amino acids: CASSYGGAPDQPQHF. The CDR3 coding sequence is TGTGCCAGCAGTTATGGGGGAGCGCCGGATCAGCCCCAGCATTTT.

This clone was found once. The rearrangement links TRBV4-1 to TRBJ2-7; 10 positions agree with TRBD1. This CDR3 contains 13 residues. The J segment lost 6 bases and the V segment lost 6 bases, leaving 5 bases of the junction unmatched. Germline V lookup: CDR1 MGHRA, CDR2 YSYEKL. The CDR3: CASRETGGAEQYF. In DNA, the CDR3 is TGCGCCAGCAGAGAGACAGGGGGCGCCGAGCAGTACTTC.

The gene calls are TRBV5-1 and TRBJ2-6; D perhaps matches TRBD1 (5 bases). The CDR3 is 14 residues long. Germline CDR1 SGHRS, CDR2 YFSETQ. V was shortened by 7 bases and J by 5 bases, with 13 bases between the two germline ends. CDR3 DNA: TGCGCCAGCTACCAGGGTGGGTGGGCCAACGTCCTGACTTTC. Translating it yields CASYQGGWANVLTF.

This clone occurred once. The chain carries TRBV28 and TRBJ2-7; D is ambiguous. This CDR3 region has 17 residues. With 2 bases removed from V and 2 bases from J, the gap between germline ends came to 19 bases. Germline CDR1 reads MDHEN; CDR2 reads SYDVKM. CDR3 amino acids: CASSLTPPLVHTYEQYF. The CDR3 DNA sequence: TGTGCCAGCAGTTTAACCCCCCCCCTAGTCCATACCTACGAGCAGTACTTC.